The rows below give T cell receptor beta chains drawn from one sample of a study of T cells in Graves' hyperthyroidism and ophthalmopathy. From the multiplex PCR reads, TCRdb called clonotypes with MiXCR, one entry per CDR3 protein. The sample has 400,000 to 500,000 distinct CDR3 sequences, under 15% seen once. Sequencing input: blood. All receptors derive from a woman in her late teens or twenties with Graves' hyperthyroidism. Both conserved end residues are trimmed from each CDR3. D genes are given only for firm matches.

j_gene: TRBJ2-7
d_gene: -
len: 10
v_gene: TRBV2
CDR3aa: ASGGRQCEQY

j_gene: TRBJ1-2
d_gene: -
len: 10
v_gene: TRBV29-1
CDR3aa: SVSQLNYGYT

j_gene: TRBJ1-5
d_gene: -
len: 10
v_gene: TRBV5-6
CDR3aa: ASSVQGQPQH

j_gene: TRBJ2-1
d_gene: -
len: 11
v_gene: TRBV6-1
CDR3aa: ASSLGLPDEQF

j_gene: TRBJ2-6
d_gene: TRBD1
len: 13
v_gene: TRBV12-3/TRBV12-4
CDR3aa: ASSLGGQIPVVLT

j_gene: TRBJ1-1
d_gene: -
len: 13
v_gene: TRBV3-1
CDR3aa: ASSLRGTMNTEAF

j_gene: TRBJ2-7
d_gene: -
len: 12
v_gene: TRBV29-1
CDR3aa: SVVIRTTEREQY

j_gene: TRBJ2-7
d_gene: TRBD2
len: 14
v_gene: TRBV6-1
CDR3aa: ASSEVITSGSYEQY

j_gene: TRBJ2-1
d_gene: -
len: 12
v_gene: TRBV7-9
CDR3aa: AGKAPSSYNEQF

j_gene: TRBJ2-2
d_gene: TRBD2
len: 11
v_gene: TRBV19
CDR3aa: ASRTSGGGELF